Below, 21 T cell receptor beta chains from the same sample are listed, as sequenced in a study of long-term antiretroviral therapy in people with HIV. A v3.0 immunoSEQ assay was performed at survey level. Profiled with immunoSEQ multiplex PCR; TCRdb holds only in-frame clones, not every one. The table includes 28,000 or so clones, roughly 92% detected once. This specimen consisted of unsorted PBMCs, obtained 6.2 years after starting antiretroviral therapy. Receptors were obtained from a man in his forties or fifties with HIV.

V gene TRBV5-5 combines with J gene TRBJ2-5, with 7 bases aligning to TRBD1. There are 18 residues in the CDR3. With 4 bases clipped from V and 0 bases from J, the junction kept 15 bases outside the gene matches. From germline, CDR1 is SGHKS and CDR2 YYEKEE (reference sequence). CDR3 nucleotide sequence: TGTGCCAGCAGCCGACTGACAGGGACAGCCTATTACCAAGAGACCCAGTACTTC. Translated: CASSRLTGTAYYQETQYF.

This chain links TRBV4-3 with TRBJ2-2, with 8 positions matching TRBD1. There are 17 residues in the CDR3. Trimming removed 4 bases from V and 0 bases from J; junction bases left unmatched: 7. Germline CDR1 LGHNA, CDR2 YSLEER. CDR3 protein: CASSPGTGPANTGELFF. The CDR3 nucleotides are TGCGCCAGCAGCCCAGGGACAGGTCCTGCGAACACCGGGGAGCTGTTTTTT.

This chain connects TRBV5-1 to TRBJ2-3; 7 nucleotides agree with TRBD1. J gave up 4 bases and V 0 bases, and 5 bases lay outside the gene matches. The length of the CDR3 is 15 residues. Germline V CDR1 and CDR2: SGHRS, YFSETQ. The CDR3 sequence: CASSLVTTGADTQYF. CDR3 bases: TGCGCCAGCAGCTTGGTCACTACAGGGGCAGATACGCAGTATTTT.

J is TRBJ2-7 and V is TRBV10-2; 8 nucleotides align to TRBD2. Germline CDR1 reads WSHSY; CDR2 reads SAAADI. V dropped 7 bases and J dropped 2; count of bases not matched to a gene: 4. The CDR3 loop spans 13 amino acids. The CDR3 sequence is CASTGTRAYEQYF. The CDR3 nucleotides are TGCGCCAGCACCGGGACTAGAGCCTACGAGCAGTACTTC.

The chain joins TRBV7-3 to TRBJ1-1; the D gene is possibly TRBD1 (5 bases). The ends were cut back, 6 bases at V and 4 bases at J, with 24 bases in the middle. Germline CDR1 is SGHTA and CDR2 is FQGTGA. CDR3 length equals 17 residues. CDR3 sequence: CASSFKGIGSGGTEAFF. In DNA, the CDR3 is TGTGCCAGCAGTTTTAAGGGGATTGGGTCGGGGGGCACTGAAGCTTTCTTT.

The gene calls are TRBV25-1 and TRBJ1-5, with D possibly TRBD1 on 5 matching bases. The germline V and J ends were trimmed by 10 bases and 12 bases, with 16 bases remaining between them. Germline CDR1 reads MGHDK; CDR2 reads SYGVNS. The length of the CDR3 is 11 residues. CDR3 sequence: CATLGGGVQHF. The CDR3 DNA reads TGTGCCACTCTCGGGGGAGGGGTCCAGCATTTT.

The rearrangement uses TRBV7-9 and TRBJ2-2, with no clear D. This CDR3 is built from 11 residues. The germline gives CDR1 SEHNR, CDR2 FQNEAQ (reference sequence). The V gene lost 0 bases and the J gene lost 7 bases, with 0 bases spanning the gap. The CDR3 region has the DNA TGTGCCAGCAGCTTAGCCGGGGAGCTGTTTTTT. Translated, it gives CASSLAGELFF.

The chain combines TRBV7-8 with TRBJ2-1, with D possibly called TRBD1 or TRBD2 (5 bases each). V was clipped by 5 bases and J by 2 bases, with 13 bases between them. This CDR3 has 15 residues. Germline V gene data show CDR1 as SGHVS and CDR2 as FQNEAQ. In nucleotides, the CDR3 is TGTGCCAGCAGCCCTGGGGACGGTACCTACAATGAGCAGTTCTTC. This sequence encodes CASSPGDGTYNEQFF. Combining the CDR3 with reference TRBV7-8 and TRBJ2-1 gives the whole variable domain GAGVSQSPRYKVAKRGQDVALRCDPISGHVSLFWYQQALGQGPEFLTYFQNEAQLDKSGLPSDRFFAERPEGSVSTLKIQRTQQEDSAVYLCASSPGDGTYNEQFFGPGTRLTVL.

The chain carries TRBV9 and TRBJ2-7, with 12 bases identical to TRBD2. With V trimmed by 0 bases and J by 3 bases, 7 bases remained unmatched. The length of the CDR3 is 17 residues. Germline CDR1 reads SGDLS; CDR2 reads YYNGEE. CDR3 loop: CASSVATGLAGSYEQYF. CDR3 DNA: TGTGCCAGCAGCGTAGCTACGGGACTAGCGGGCAGCTACGAGCAGTACTTC.

This sequence joins TRBV2 and TRBJ1-5; 7 bases align to TRBD1. Germline V CDR1 and CDR2: SNHLY, FYNNEI. V lost 7 bases and J lost 7; bases outside the gene matches: 7. This CDR3 has 13 residues. CDR3 in amino acids: CASTNQGGQPQHF. The CDR3 bases are TGTGCCAGCACCAACCAGGGGGGGCAGCCCCAGCATTTT.

The rearrangement uses TRBV5-3 and TRBJ1-2; unclear D gene. TRBV5-3 is labeled an ORF, and its function is uncertain. The V gene lost 4 bases and the J gene lost 4 bases, with 20 bases spanning the gap. The CDR3 length is 16 residues. The CDR3 here is CARSVHGRVPGYGYTF. The CDR3 nucleotides are TGTGCCAGAAGCGTACACGGACGGGTCCCGGGCTATGGCTACACCTTC.

V gene TRBV5-1 combines with J gene TRBJ2-7; 12 bases agree with TRBD2. Trimming at V came to 6 bases and at J to 6 bases, leaving 10 bases not matched to a gene. This CDR3 is built from 15 residues. Germline CDR1 is SGHRS and CDR2 is YFSETQ. The CDR3 loop reads CASTLAGGPSFEQYF. CDR3 sequence (DNA): TGCGCCAGCACCCTAGCGGGGGGGCCTTCGTTCGAGCAGTACTTC.

This clone was observed a single time. The chain recombines TRBV6-6 with TRBJ2-5, with 8 bases lining up with TRBD2. The germline CDR1 and CDR2 sequences are MNHNY and SVGAGI (reference sequence). With V trimmed by 4 bases and J by 12 bases, 4 bases remained unmatched. There are 11 residues in the CDR3. The CDR3 loop reads CASSSLSGEYF. The CDR3 bases are TGTGCCAGCAGTTCACTTAGCGGGGAGTACTTC.

This clone ranks as medium-sized. This rearrangement joins TRBV19 to TRBJ1-2; D gene ambiguous. The V gene lost 7 bases and the J gene lost 1 base, with 16 bases spanning the gap. The CDR3 loop spans 15 amino acids. The germline V gene encodes CDR1 LNHDA and CDR2 SQIVND (reference sequence). The CDR3: CASNEEADFNYGYTF. For the CDR3, the DNA is TGTGCCAGTAACGAGGAGGCAGATTTTAACTATGGCTACACCTTC.

The V gene is TRBV27, the J gene TRBJ2-3; 7 bases are shared with TRBD1. The ends lost 5 bases at V and 6 bases at J; junction bases unmatched: 11. Germline CDR1 is MNHEY and CDR2 is SMNVEV (reference sequence). The length of the CDR3 is 15 residues. The CDR3 region has the DNA TGTGCCAGCAGTCCCACAGGGGAACCTACCGATACGCAGTATTTT. It translates to CASSPTGEPTDTQYF.

The chain has TRBV18 and TRBJ1-2; TRBD1 is a possible D gene (6 bases). CDR1 KGHSH and CDR2 LQKENI come from the germline V gene. V was clipped by 2 bases and J by 6 bases, with 13 bases between them. The CDR3 is 14 residues long. CDR3 sequence reads: CASSPAFRGDGYTF. Here the CDR3 DNA reads TGTGCCAGCTCACCAGCCTTCAGGGGAGATGGCTACACCTTC. Together with reference TRBV18 and TRBJ1-2, the CDR3 gives the full variable domain: NAGVMQNPRHLVRRRGQEARLRCSPMKGHSHVYWYRQLPEEGLKFMVYLQKENIIDESGMPKERFSAEFPKEGPSILRIQQVVRGDSAAYFCASSPAFRGDGYTFGSGTRLTVV.

The V gene is TRBV6-1, the J gene TRBJ1-5; D unclear. The germline V and J ends were trimmed by 2 bases and 2 bases, with 10 bases remaining between them. Germline CDR1 and CDR2: MNHNS and SASEGT. This CDR3 comprises 15 residues. The CDR3 here is CASSELGIGNQPQHF. In DNA, the CDR3 is TGTGCCAGCAGTGAATTGGGGATAGGCAATCAGCCCCAGCATTTT.

This rearrangement joins TRBV7-2 to TRBJ2-7; D remains ambiguous. This CDR3 comprises 13 residues. The germline V gene has CDR1 SGHTA and CDR2 FQGNSA. Trimming pared 3 bases from V and 5 bases from J, leaving 11 bases between. CDR3 bases: TGTGCCAGCAGCTTCCAGATCCCCGACGAGCAGTACTTC. Protein product: CASSFQIPDEQYF.

This chain uses TRBV19 with TRBJ2-7; 7 bases align to TRBD2. The CDR3 consists of 12 residues. Trimming cost V 5 bases and J 7 bases; bases outside gene matches: 5. Germline CDR1 LNHDA, CDR2 SQIVND (reference sequence). In DNA, the CDR3 is TGTGCCAGTAGTGCTTGGGAGGGGGAGCAGTACTTC. The encoded protein is CASSAWEGEQYF.

CDR3 sequence reads: CASSLRLAGGQNIQYF. CDR3 nucleotides: TGCGCCAGCAGCTTACGACTAGCGGGGGGCCAAAACATTCAGTACTTC. V usage is TRBV5-1 and J usage is TRBJ2-4, with 13 bases fitting TRBD2. The V gene's germline CDR1 is SGHRS and CDR2 YFSETQ. Trimming took 2 bases from V and 5 from J; bases not matched to a gene: 4. The CDR3 loop spans 16 amino acids.

This chain links TRBV7-8 with TRBJ2-3, with 8 nucleotides matching TRBD1. The CDR3 consists of 12 residues. With 8 bases clipped from V and 3 bases from J, the junction kept 1 base outside the gene matches. Germline V gene lookup returns CDR1 SGHVS and CDR2 FQNEAQ. The CDR3 coding sequence is TGTGCCAGCCGACAGGGGACAGATACGCAGTATTTT. This encodes CASRQGTDTQYF.